Listed below are T cell receptor beta chains from one sample, sequenced in a study of cytomegalovirus exposure and HLA in healthy donors. Clones were read by immunoSEQ multiplex PCR, and TCRdb kept only the in-frame ones, dropping some. The sample yields approximately 200,000 clones, roughly four fifths seen once. Sample: PBMCs. The receptor set was obtained from a boy younger than 10 in good health and CMV-seronegative. CDR3s include the opening cysteine and the closing phenylalanine or tryptophan. A D gene is named only where the DNA matches it firmly. Rows may omit the clone size; those that give it use once, few, many or a size class.

V gene: TRBV7-9
clone size: few
D gene: TRBD1
J gene: TRBJ2-6
CDR3 DNA: TGTGCCAGCAGCCCAGAGGGACAGGGGATTGGGGCCAACGTCCTGACTTTC
CDR3 protein: CASSPEGQGIGANVLTF

V gene: TRBV4-2
clone size: -
D gene: TRBD1
J gene: TRBJ2-7
CDR3 DNA: TGTGCCAGCAGCCATCCCGGGACAGCCTACGAGCAGTACTTC
CDR3 protein: CASSHPGTAYEQYF

V gene: TRBV5-8
clone size: -
D gene: TRBD1
J gene: TRBJ1-2
CDR3 DNA: TGTGCCAGCAGCCGGACAGGGGCAGATGGCTACACCTTC
CDR3 protein: CASSRTGADGYTF

V gene: TRBV7-8
clone size: -
D gene: -
J gene: TRBJ1-2
CDR3 DNA: TGTGCCAGCAGCTTGGGCGGGGAAGCTAACTATGGCTACACCTTC
CDR3 protein: CASSLGGEANYGYTF

V gene: TRBV27
clone size: -
D gene: TRBD1
J gene: TRBJ1-2
CDR3 DNA: TGTGCCAGCAGTTTATCCGGTCGGCAGGGGGCGTTCTCTGGCTACACCTTC
CDR3 protein: CASSLSGRQGAFSGYTF

V gene: TRBV14
clone size: -
D gene: TRBD1
J gene: TRBJ1-4
CDR3 DNA: TGTGCCAGCAGCCGCCGACCCGGGACAGGCTATGAAAAACTGTTTTTT
CDR3 protein: CASSRRPGTGYEKLFF

V gene: TRBV6-5
clone size: -
D gene: TRBD1
J gene: TRBJ1-2
CDR3 DNA: TGTGCCAGCAGGGTGACAGGGATCGGCTACACCTTC
CDR3 protein: CASRVTGIGYTF

V gene: TRBV11-2
clone size: -
D gene: -
J gene: TRBJ2-3
CDR3 DNA: TGTGCCAGCAGCCATAGCTTCTCCACAGATACGCAGTATTTT
CDR3 protein: CASSHSFSTDTQYF

V gene: TRBV7-2
clone size: -
D gene: TRBD2
J gene: TRBJ2-7
CDR3 DNA: TGTGCCAGCACCTGGACCGGGGGGTTTAACGAGCAGTACTTC
CDR3 protein: CASTWTGGFNEQYF

V gene: TRBV7-2
clone size: -
D gene: -
J gene: TRBJ2-7
CDR3 DNA: TGTGCCAGCAGCTTAGATGGTCTGCGCTCCTACGAGCAGTACTTC
CDR3 protein: CASSLDGLRSYEQYF

V gene: TRBV12-5
clone size: -
D gene: TRBD1
J gene: TRBJ2-3
CDR3 DNA: TGTGCTAGTGGTTTGTCCCTCGGGGTCAGGACAGGGGGCCTACTTAGCACAGATACGCAGTATTTT
CDR3 protein: CASGLSLGVRTGGLLSTDTQYF

V gene: TRBV7-9
clone size: -
D gene: -
J gene: TRBJ2-7
CDR3 DNA: TGTGCCAGCAGCTTAAGGGGCAGCAACGAGCAGTACTTC
CDR3 protein: CASSLRGSNEQYF

V gene: TRBV11-2
clone size: once
D gene: -
J gene: TRBJ1-1
CDR3 DNA: TGTGCCAGCAGCTTTCTCCGGAACACTGAAGCTTTCTTT
CDR3 protein: CASSFLRNTEAFF

V gene: TRBV5-3
clone size: -
D gene: TRBD1
J gene: TRBJ1-3
CDR3 DNA: TGTGCCAGAAGCTTGGTAGGACAGGGGGCGCCTGGAAACACCATATATTTT
CDR3 protein: CARSLVGQGAPGNTIYF

V gene: TRBV5-1
clone size: -
D gene: TRBD1
J gene: TRBJ2-1
CDR3 DNA: TGCGCCAGCAGCTTGGGGGACAGGGGCCTCAATGAGCAGTTCTTC
CDR3 protein: CASSLGDRGLNEQFF

V gene: TRBV4-2
clone size: -
D gene: -
J gene: TRBJ1-5
CDR3 DNA: TGTGCCAGCAGCCAGGCCAGCAGGGATAGCAATCAGCCCCAGCATTTT
CDR3 protein: CASSQASRDSNQPQHF

V gene: TRBV25-1
clone size: -
D gene: -
J gene: TRBJ1-1
CDR3 DNA: TGTGCCAGCAGTTCAAGGTTGGATCAGGGTGGAACTGAAGCTTTCTTT
CDR3 protein: CASSSRLDQGGTEAFF

V gene: TRBV25-1
clone size: -
D gene: -
J gene: TRBJ2-1
CDR3 DNA: TGTGCCAGCAGTGTGAGGGTAGGTGAGCAGTTCTTC
CDR3 protein: CASSVRVGEQFF

V gene: TRBV4-2
clone size: -
D gene: -
J gene: TRBJ2-5
CDR3 DNA: TGTGCCAGCAGCCAAGCCCCCGGCCCCGGGGAGGCCCAGTACTTC
CDR3 protein: CASSQAPGPGEAQYF

V gene: TRBV7-3
clone size: -
D gene: -
J gene: TRBJ2-1
CDR3 DNA: TGTGCCAGCAGCCCACAGGGAAGCCCCTACAATGAGCAGTTCTTC
CDR3 protein: CASSPQGSPYNEQFF

V gene: TRBV27
clone size: -
D gene: TRBD1
J gene: TRBJ1-3
CDR3 DNA: TGTGCCAGCAGTCTGGACAGGTCACCCGGAAACACCATATATTTT
CDR3 protein: CASSLDRSPGNTIYF

V gene: TRBV7-3
clone size: -
D gene: TRBD2
J gene: TRBJ2-7
CDR3 DNA: TGTGCCAGCAGTGTAGCGGGGGGCTCGAGCTCCTACGAGCAGTACTTC
CDR3 protein: CASSVAGGSSSYEQYF

V gene: TRBV5-6
clone size: once
D gene: TRBD1
J gene: TRBJ2-7
CDR3 DNA: TGTGCCAGCAGCTTGCCAGGGACAGGGGGCGAAGAGCAGTACTTC
CDR3 protein: CASSLPGTGGEEQYF

V gene: TRBV18
clone size: -
D gene: -
J gene: TRBJ1-3
CDR3 DNA: TGTGCCAGCTCACCATTAACAGGGGGAAACACCATATATTTT
CDR3 protein: CASSPLTGGNTIYF

V gene: TRBV7-3
clone size: -
D gene: TRBD1
J gene: TRBJ1-2
CDR3 DNA: TGTGCCAGCAGCTTAGGACAGGGAGATGGCTACACCTTC
CDR3 protein: CASSLGQGDGYTF

V gene: TRBV7-2
clone size: few
D gene: TRBD2
J gene: TRBJ2-7
CDR3 DNA: TGTGCCAGCAGCTTATTTGGGGGAGGGGCCAGGGTGGAGCAGTACTTC
CDR3 protein: CASSLFGGGARVEQYF

V gene: TRBV27
clone size: -
D gene: TRBD2
J gene: TRBJ2-3
CDR3 DNA: TGTGCCAGCCTAGGGCGGGGGGCCCCAGATACGCAGTATTTT
CDR3 protein: CASLGRGAPDTQYF

V gene: TRBV5-1
clone size: -
D gene: -
J gene: TRBJ2-2
CDR3 DNA: TGCGCCAGCAGGGGGCCCTTGAACACCGGGGAGCTGTTTTTT
CDR3 protein: CASRGPLNTGELFF

V gene: TRBV7-2
clone size: -
D gene: -
J gene: TRBJ1-5
CDR3 DNA: TGTGCCAGCAGCTTATACCAGGATAGCAATCAGCCCCAGCATTTT
CDR3 protein: CASSLYQDSNQPQHF

V gene: TRBV2
clone size: -
D gene: TRBD2
J gene: TRBJ2-7
CDR3 DNA: TGTGCCAGCAGTGAACGCACGGTAGCGGGGGGGATATACGAGCAGTACTTC
CDR3 protein: CASSERTVAGGIYEQYF

V gene: TRBV5-6
clone size: -
D gene: TRBD1
J gene: TRBJ1-2
CDR3 DNA: TGTGCCAGCAGCTTGGGGACAGGGCTCCCTAATGGCTACACCTTC
CDR3 protein: CASSLGTGLPNGYTF

V gene: TRBV7-2
clone size: -
D gene: TRBD2
J gene: TRBJ2-3
CDR3 DNA: TGTGCCAGCAGCTCATACTGGACTAGCGGGGCCCGCGATACGCAGTATTTT
CDR3 protein: CASSSYWTSGARDTQYF

V gene: TRBV10-3
clone size: -
D gene: -
J gene: TRBJ1-1
CDR3 DNA: TGTGCCATCAGGAGACAGTTGCTCATGAACACTGAAGCTTTCTTT
CDR3 protein: CAIRRQLLMNTEAFF

V gene: TRBV7-2
clone size: -
D gene: -
J gene: TRBJ2-2
CDR3 DNA: TGTGCCAGCAGCCCCACTTCGTGGCGGGTGGGTGGCGGGGAGCTGTTTTTT
CDR3 protein: CASSPTSWRVGGGELFF

V gene: TRBV29-1
clone size: -
D gene: -
J gene: TRBJ1-1
CDR3 DNA: TGCAGCGTTGGGGGGGTCTTTAACACTGAAGCTTTCTTT
CDR3 protein: CSVGGVFNTEAFF

V gene: TRBV6-6
clone size: few
D gene: -
J gene: TRBJ1-5
CDR3 DNA: TGTGCCAGCAGTTACCTCAGTCAGCCCCAGCATTTT
CDR3 protein: CASSYLSQPQHF

V gene: TRBV4-3
clone size: -
D gene: -
J gene: TRBJ2-4
CDR3 DNA: TGCGCCAGCAGCCAAGATCCTCGTCAGGACATTCAGTACTTC
CDR3 protein: CASSQDPRQDIQYF

V gene: TRBV19
clone size: -
D gene: TRBD1
J gene: TRBJ1-2
CDR3 DNA: TGTGCCAGTAGTAAATCCGGGACAGGGAACTATGGCTACACCTTC
CDR3 protein: CASSKSGTGNYGYTF

V gene: TRBV7-9
clone size: -
D gene: TRBD1
J gene: TRBJ2-5
CDR3 DNA: TGTGCCAGCAGCTTAGAGATTGGTGGGAACAGGGGCCAAGAGACCCAGTACTTC
CDR3 protein: CASSLEIGGNRGQETQYF

V gene: TRBV7-8
clone size: -
D gene: -
J gene: TRBJ2-7
CDR3 DNA: TGTGCCAGCAGCTTGATACAGTCCGGCGAGCAGTACTTC
CDR3 protein: CASSLIQSGEQYF

V gene: TRBV2
clone size: -
D gene: -
J gene: TRBJ2-3
CDR3 DNA: TGTGCCAGCAGTGAAGTTTCCCGGGGGGCGGCTAGCACAGATACGCAGTATTTT
CDR3 protein: CASSEVSRGAASTDTQYF

V gene: TRBV9
clone size: -
D gene: TRBD2
J gene: TRBJ2-1
CDR3 DNA: TGTGCCAGCAGCGTAAGGGTCGGGGGGTCCTACAATGAGCAGTTCTTC
CDR3 protein: CASSVRVGGSYNEQFF

V gene: TRBV11-1
clone size: -
D gene: -
J gene: TRBJ2-1
CDR3 DNA: TGTGCCAGCAGCTTAGCGCCCAGGGGCTTGAATGAGCAGTTCTTC
CDR3 protein: CASSLAPRGLNEQFF

V gene: TRBV11-2
clone size: -
D gene: -
J gene: TRBJ2-3
CDR3 DNA: TGTGCCAGCAGCTTAGAAATGAGATACACAGATACGCAGTATTTT
CDR3 protein: CASSLEMRYTDTQYF

V gene: TRBV4-3
clone size: -
D gene: -
J gene: TRBJ2-7
CDR3 DNA: TGCGCCAGCAGCCAAGGACTCTTCTACGAGCAGTACTTC
CDR3 protein: CASSQGLFYEQYF

V gene: TRBV25-1
clone size: once
D gene: TRBD1
J gene: TRBJ2-1
CDR3 DNA: TGTGCCAGCAGTGGGGACAGTCCCTACAATGGGCAGTTCTTC
CDR3 protein: CASSGDSPYNGQFF